This TCR beta chain was obtained from a study of shared clonotypes between healthy human individuals. Trimming pared 4 bases from V and 4 bases from J, leaving 20 bases between. This CDR3 spans 16 amino acids. The germline CDR1 and CDR2 sequences are MDHEN and SYDVKM. Sequencing used immunoSEQ multiplex PCR; TCRdb keeps in-frame clones, though not all of them. The table has hundreds of thousands of clones, around three quarters seen once. The rearrangement uses TRBV28 and TRBJ2-7; D possibly corresponds to TRBD2 (5 bases). The receptor comes from a woman in her twenties or thirties in good health. The source material was memory CD4+ T cells sorted from blood. Indicated subset: CD45RA-negative fraction. The CDR3 protein is CASSYSMPGLQYEQYF. CDR3 sequence (DNA): TGTGCCAGCAGTTACTCGATGCCTGGACTTCAATACGAGCAGTACTTC.